These 27 T cell receptor beta chains came from one sample sequenced in a study of cytotoxic CD8 clonotypes in ibrutinib-treated CLL. The repertoire was sequenced with immunoSEQ multiplex PCR; TCRdb's copy has only in-frame clones and lacks some. The sample has about 24,000 clones, about 81% seen once. This specimen was PBMCs, taken before ibrutinib treatment. Receptor source: a human donor with chronic lymphocytic leukemia.

This clone was counted between two and nine times. Here the CDR3 DNA reads TGCGCCAGCAGCACCGGGACGTCGACGTCTGATACGCAGTATTTT. Protein product: CASSTGTSTSDTQYF. The chain joins TRBV5-1 to TRBJ2-3, with D perhaps being TRBD1 or TRBD2 (5 bases each). Germline V gene data show CDR1 as SGHRS and CDR2 as YFSETQ. The CDR3 consists of 15 residues. Deletions cut 4 bases from V and 6 bases from J, with 18 bases between.

CDR3 protein: CASSEVGGTEAFF. CDR3 DNA: TGTGCCAGCAGTGAAGTGGGGGGAACTGAAGCTTTCTTT. This chain uses TRBV25-1 with TRBJ1-1; a possible D gene is TRBD1 (5 bases). Germline loops: CDR1 MGHDK, CDR2 SYGVNS. Trimming removed 2 bases from V and 5 bases from J, with 9 bases in between. The CDR3 sequence is 13 residues long. The complete variable domain, with remaining parts taken from reference TRBV25-1 and TRBJ1-1, reads EADIYQTPRYLVIGTGKKITLECSQTMGHDKMYWYQQDPGMELHLIHYSYGVNSTEKGDLSSESTVSRIRTEHFPLTLESARPSHTSQYLCASSEVGGTEAFFGQGTRLTVV.

The V gene is TRBV6-4, the J gene TRBJ2-3; weak D call: TRBD1 (6 bases). The germline V gene has CDR1 MRHNA and CDR2 SNTAGT. The CDR3 extends over 15 amino acids. V shed 4 bases and J shed 2 bases, with 13 bases lying between them. CDR3 DNA sequence: TGTGCCAGCAGTGCGAGGGGGATCAACACAGATACGCAGTATTTT. This encodes CASSARGINTDTQYF.

The J gene is TRBJ2-4, the V gene TRBV2, with 12 bases fitting TRBD2. There are 17 residues in the CDR3. The germline V gene encodes CDR1 SNHLY and CDR2 FYNNEI. J was trimmed by 1 base and V by 6 bases; bases with no gene match: 7. CDR3 in DNA: TGTGCCAGCAGAGATAGGACTAGCGGGGCCGCCAAAAACATTCAGTACTTC. As protein: CASRDRTSGAAKNIQYF.

The V and J genes are TRBV19 and TRBJ2-6; D perhaps matches TRBD1 (6 bases). CDR1 is LNHDA, CDR2 SQIVND, per germline (reference sequence). CDR3 length equals 17 residues. Between the trimmed V and J ends, which lost 6 bases and 4 bases, there was a span of 19 bases. In nucleotides, the CDR3 is TGTGCCAGTAGCGCGGACAGCCCCGCGGCCGGGGCCAACGTCCTGACTTTC. Protein: CASSADSPAAGANVLTF.

In its sample, this clone is medium-sized (0.01 to 0.1%). V and J are TRBV2 and TRBJ2-7; D not resolved. The CDR3 has 12 residues. The V and J ends lost 7 bases and 3 bases respectively, with 10 bases between them. Germline V gene sequence: CDR1 SNHLY, CDR2 FYNNEI. The DNA for the CDR3 is TGTGCCAGCACGCAGATGAACTACGAGCAGTACTTC. It translates to CASTQMNYEQYF.

This clone appeared once. This sequence joins TRBV2 and TRBJ2-2, with TRBD1 matching 8 bases. The V gene end was trimmed by 4 bases and the J gene end by 1 base; junction bases not matched to a gene: 8. Germline V CDR1 and CDR2: SNHLY, FYNNEI. The CDR3 is made up of 17 amino acids. CDR3 in amino acids: CASSVFQGAKNTGELFF. CDR3 bases: TGTGCCAGCAGTGTGTTCCAGGGGGCTAAGAACACCGGGGAGCTGTTTTTT.

The rearrangement joins TRBV5-1 to TRBJ2-3; the D is unclear. Germline V gives CDR1 SGHRS, CDR2 YFSETQ. This CDR3 has 16 residues. Trimming pared 0 bases from V and 3 bases from J, leaving 14 bases between. The CDR3 here is CASSLESAATTDTQYF. The CDR3 DNA reads as TGCGCCAGCAGCTTGGAATCCGCGGCAACGACAGATACGCAGTATTTT.

The V gene is TRBV18, the J gene TRBJ1-5, with a weak D call TRBD1 (6 bases). CDR3 length: 14 amino acids. Trimming pared 4 bases from V and 1 base from J, leaving 8 bases between. Germline loops: CDR1 KGHSH, CDR2 LQKENI. The CDR3 is CASSLGQSNQPQHF. Written as DNA, the CDR3 is TGTGCCAGCTCACTTGGACAGAGCAATCAGCCCCAGCATTTT.

This sequence joins TRBV6-6 and TRBJ2-7, with a possible D match to TRBD1 (5 bases). In germline, CDR1 is MNHNY, CDR2 SVGAGI (reference sequence). There are 16 residues in the CDR3. Trimming removed 5 bases from V and 0 bases from J, with 17 bases in between. Written as DNA, the CDR3 is TGTGCCAGCAGTCAAGTCCTGGGGCAGTACTCCTACGAGCAGTACTTC. The encoded protein is CASSQVLGQYSYEQYF.

J is TRBJ2-2 and V is TRBV11-3; no clear D. Trimming took off 8 bases at V and 0 bases at J, with 13 bases between the two ends. The CDR3 has 15 residues. CDR1 and CDR2 from the germline V gene are SGHNT and YENEEA. CDR3 bases: TGTGCCAGCCAGGCCAGTAAAACGAACACCGGGGAGCTGTTTTTT. Amino acids: CASQASKTNTGELFF.

A few counts support this clone. The rearrangement joins TRBV7-9 to TRBJ1-3; D perhaps matches TRBD1 (5 bases). CDR1 is SEHNR and CDR2 is FQNEAQ in the germline V gene (reference sequence). This CDR3 is built from 11 residues. The CDR3 region has the DNA TGTGTTGTCGACAGTGGAAACACCATATATTTT. As protein: CVVDSGNTIYF.

The CDR3 DNA sequence: TGTGCCAGCAGCTTAATTCGGCTAGCGGGGTTCACAGATACGCAGTATTTT. This codes for CASSLIRLAGFTDTQYF. The chain couples TRBV7-2 to TRBJ2-3, with 9 bases that match TRBD2. Germline CDR1 is SGHTA and CDR2 is FQGNSA. This CDR3 contains 17 residues. Trimming at V came to 2 bases and at J to 2 bases, leaving 8 bases not matched to a gene.

The CDR3 spells CASSSSTGTGDEKLFF. The DNA of the CDR3 is TGTGCCAGTAGTTCTTCTACCGGGACAGGGGATGAAAAACTGTTTTTT. The rearrangement links TRBV19 to TRBJ1-4; TRBD1 aligns across 10 bases. Germline CDR1 reads LNHDA; CDR2 reads SQIVND (reference sequence). The CDR3 extends over 16 amino acids. J gave up 6 bases and V 5 bases, and 9 bases lay outside the gene matches.

The chain employs TRBV6-6 and TRBJ1-1; D not resolved. V was shortened by 2 bases and J by 6 bases, with 4 bases between the two germline ends. Germline CDR1 is MNHNY and CDR2 is SVGAGI (reference sequence). The CDR3 has 11 amino acids. This CDR3 is CASSYISEAFF. CDR3 coding DNA: TGTGCCAGCAGTTACATCTCTGAAGCTTTCTTT.

The chain couples TRBV28 to TRBJ1-3; no clear D. The CDR3 totals 15 residues. Germline V lookup: CDR1 MDHEN, CDR2 SYDVKM. V lost 2 bases and J 0 bases, leaving 8 bases between the germline ends. The CDR3 reads CASSLETVSGNTIYF. CDR3 DNA: TGTGCCAGCAGTTTAGAGACGGTCTCTGGAAACACCATATATTTT.

CDR3 in DNA: TGTGCCAGCAGCTTGGACCCTAATTCACCCCTCCACTTT. This codes for CASSLDPNSPLHF. The chain uses TRBV7-9 and TRBJ1-6; D is unresolved. The V gene's germline CDR1 is SEHNR and CDR2 FQNEAQ (reference sequence). Deletions cut 3 bases from V and 6 bases from J, with 6 bases between. CDR3 length: 13 amino acids.

CDR3 protein: CASSLGSRVAGYTF. CDR3 in DNA: TGTGCCAGCAGCTTGGGATCCAGGGTTGCTGGCTACACCTTC. The chain employs TRBV5-4 and TRBJ1-2, with D possibly matching TRBD1 (5 bases). The V end lost 0 bases, the J end lost 7 bases, and 13 bases lay between the germline ends. The CDR3 is 14 amino acids. Germline V lookup: CDR1 SGHNT, CDR2 YYREEE (reference sequence).

The rearrangement links TRBV15 to TRBJ2-7, with D perhaps matching TRBD1 or TRBD2 (6 bases each). The V end lost 3 bases, the J end lost 1 base, and 10 bases lay between the germline ends. Germline V gene sequence: CDR1 LNHNV, CDR2 YYDKDF (reference sequence). This CDR3 has 14 residues. The CDR3 nucleotides are TGTGCCACCAGCAGGGGCGGGACATCCTACGAGCAGTACTTC. This gives the protein CATSRGGTSYEQYF.

This clone came up a few times. V and J are TRBV7-2 and TRBJ2-7; the match to TRBD1 covers 8 bases. Germline CDR1 SGHTA, CDR2 FQGNSA. V dropped 7 bases and J dropped 0; count of bases not matched to a gene: 8. This CDR3 is built from 15 residues. CDR3 in DNA: TGTGCCAGCACCGCAGGACAGGGCTCCTCCTACGAGCAGTACTTC. It specifies CASTAGQGSSYEQYF.

The chain employs TRBV2 and TRBJ2-1, with D perhaps TRBD2 (5 bases). V was cut by 3 bases and J by 4 bases, with 7 bases left in between. This CDR3 has 13 residues. CDR1 is SNHLY, CDR2 FYNNEI, per germline. CDR3 nucleotide sequence: TGTGCCAGCAGTGACGGGGAATACAATGAGCAGTTCTTC. Translating gives CASSDGEYNEQFF.

The rearrangement uses TRBV19 and TRBJ2-5, with no clear D. Germline V lookup: CDR1 LNHDA, CDR2 SQIVND (reference sequence). V lost 5 bases and J lost 2, with 12 bases in between. The CDR3 totals 14 residues. CDR3 DNA: TGTGCCAGTAGTGCCCCCGGGCCGCAAGAGACCCAGTACTTC. This gives the protein CASSAPGPQETQYF. Filled out from reference TRBV19 and TRBJ2-5, the complete variable domain reads DGGITQSPKYLFRKEGQNVTLSCEQNLNHDAMYWYRQDPGQGLRLIYYSQIVNDFQKGDIAEGYSVSREKKESFPLTVTSAQKNPTAFYLCASSAPGPQETQYFGPGTRLLVL.

The V gene is TRBV7-8, the J gene TRBJ2-7; the D is unclear. The V and J ends lost 6 bases and 7 bases respectively, with 16 bases between them. This CDR3 has 13 amino acids. CDR1 and CDR2 (germline): SGHVS, FQNEAQ. In nucleotides, the CDR3 is TGTGCCAGCAGATTAAGAAAAGATCGGGAGCAGTACTTC. This encodes CASRLRKDREQYF.

J is TRBJ2-3 and V is TRBV6-6; 9 positions match TRBD1. Germline V gene sequence: CDR1 MNHNY, CDR2 SVGAGI (reference sequence). Losses at the gene ends were 4 bases for V and 1 base for J; bases not matched to a gene: 6. The CDR3 is 16 residues long. In DNA, the CDR3 is TGTGCCAGCAGTTTCTTACAGGGGGCCGGCACAGATACGCAGTATTTT. It translates to CASSFLQGAGTDTQYF.

The CDR3 coding sequence is TGTGCCAGCAGCCCGGACAGGGGAGCTAACTATGGCTACACCTTC. The encoded protein is CASSPDRGANYGYTF. J is TRBJ1-2 and V is TRBV7-8; 9 bases align to TRBD1. This CDR3 has 15 amino acids. V dropped 5 bases and J dropped 0; count of bases not matched to a gene: 4. Germline lookup yields CDR1 SGHVS and CDR2 FQNEAQ.

In DNA, the CDR3 is TGTGCCAGCATTTCGTCAGGGGGCGCGGGGGAGCAGTACTTC. It specifies CASISSGGAGEQYF. J is TRBJ2-7 and V is TRBV7-2, with TRBD1 matching over 8 bases. The V and J ends lost 7 bases and 7 bases, in that order; junction bases with no gene match: 12. This CDR3 is built from 14 residues. Per germline, CDR1 SGHTA and CDR2 FQGNSA.

The table lists this clone with a few counts. This rearrangement joins TRBV5-1 to TRBJ1-2; no firm D call. Germline-derived CDR1 and CDR2 are SGHRS and YFSETQ. There are 14 residues in the CDR3. The V end lost 4 bases, the J end lost 0 bases, and 10 bases lay between the germline ends. This chain's CDR3 is CASSPAGPNYGYTF. CDR3 DNA sequence: TGCGCCAGCAGCCCGGCCGGGCCTAACTATGGCTACACCTTC.